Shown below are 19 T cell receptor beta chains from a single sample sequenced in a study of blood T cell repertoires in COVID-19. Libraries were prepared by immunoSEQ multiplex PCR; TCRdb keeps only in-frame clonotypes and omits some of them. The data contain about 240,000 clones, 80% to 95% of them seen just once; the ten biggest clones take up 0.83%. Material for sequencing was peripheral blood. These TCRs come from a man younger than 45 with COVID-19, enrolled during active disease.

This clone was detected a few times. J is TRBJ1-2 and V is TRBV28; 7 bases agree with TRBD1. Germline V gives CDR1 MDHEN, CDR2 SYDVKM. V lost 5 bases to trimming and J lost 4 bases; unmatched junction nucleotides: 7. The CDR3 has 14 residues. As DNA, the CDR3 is TGTGCCAGCAGTCTAAGGGACAGCAGCTATGGCTACACCTTC. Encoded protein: CASSLRDSSYGYTF.

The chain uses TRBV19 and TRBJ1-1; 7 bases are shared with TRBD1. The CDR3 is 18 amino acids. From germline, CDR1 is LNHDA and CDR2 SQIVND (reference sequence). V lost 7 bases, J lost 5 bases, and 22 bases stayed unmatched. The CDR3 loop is CASKKTLLGQELWTEAFF. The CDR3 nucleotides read TGTGCCAGTAAAAAAACCCTCCTAGGACAGGAGCTTTGGACTGAAGCTTTCTTT.

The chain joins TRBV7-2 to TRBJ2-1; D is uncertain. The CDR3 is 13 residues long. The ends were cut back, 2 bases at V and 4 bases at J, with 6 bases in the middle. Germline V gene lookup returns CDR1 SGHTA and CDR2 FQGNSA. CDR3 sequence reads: CASSLPPYNEQFF. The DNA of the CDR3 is TGTGCCAGCAGCTTACCCCCATACAATGAGCAGTTCTTC.

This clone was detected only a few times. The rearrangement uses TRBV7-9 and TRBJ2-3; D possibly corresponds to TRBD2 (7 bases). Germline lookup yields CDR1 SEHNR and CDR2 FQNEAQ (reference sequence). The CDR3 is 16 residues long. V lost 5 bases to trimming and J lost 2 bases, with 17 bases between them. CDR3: CASSLMGGGHTDTQYF. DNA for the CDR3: TGTGCCAGCAGCCTTATGGGCGGGGGCCACACAGATACGCAGTATTTT.

The CDR3 nucleotides read TGTGCCAGCAGCCCCACCGCGTCTAATGAAAAACTGTTTTTT. Encoded protein: CASSPTASNEKLFF. The chain recombines TRBV9 with TRBJ1-4; D not certain. Trimming removed 4 bases at V and 3 bases at J, with 10 bases between. Looked up from germline, CDR1 is SGDLS and CDR2 is YYNGEE. This CDR3 comprises 14 residues. Combining the CDR3 with reference TRBV9 and TRBJ1-4 gives the whole variable domain DSGVTQTPKHLITATGQRVTLRCSPRSGDLSVYWYQQSLDQGLQFLIQYYNGEERAKGNILERFSAQQFPDLHSELNLSSLELGDSALYFCASSPTASNEKLFFGSGTQLSVL.

The CDR3 sequence is CASSDAQRRNTGELFF. The CDR3 DNA reads as TGTGCCAGCAGCGATGCCCAGCGACGGAACACCGGGGAGCTGTTTTTT. This chain uses TRBV5-5 with TRBJ2-2; D unclear. Germline assignment: CDR1 SGHKS and CDR2 YYEKEE (reference sequence). The CDR3 is 16 residues long. The V and J ends lost 4 bases and 1 base respectively, with 14 bases between them.

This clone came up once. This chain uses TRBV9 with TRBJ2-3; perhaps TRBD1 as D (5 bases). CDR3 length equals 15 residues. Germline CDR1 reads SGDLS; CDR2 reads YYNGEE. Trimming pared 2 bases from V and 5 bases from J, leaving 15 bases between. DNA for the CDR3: TGTGCCAGCAGCGTGGCAGGGAATGATGGAGATACGCAGTATTTT. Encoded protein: CASSVAGNDGDTQYF.

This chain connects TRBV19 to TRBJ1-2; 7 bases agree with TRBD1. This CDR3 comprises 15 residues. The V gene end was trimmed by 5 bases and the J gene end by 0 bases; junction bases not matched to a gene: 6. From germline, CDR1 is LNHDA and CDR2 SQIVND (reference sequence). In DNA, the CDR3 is TGTGCCAGTAGTCCTAGACAGGGTTCTAACTATGGCTACACCTTC. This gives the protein CASSPRQGSNYGYTF.

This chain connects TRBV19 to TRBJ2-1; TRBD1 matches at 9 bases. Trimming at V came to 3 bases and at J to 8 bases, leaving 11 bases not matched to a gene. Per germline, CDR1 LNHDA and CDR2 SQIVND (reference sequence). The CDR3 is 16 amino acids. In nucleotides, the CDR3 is TGTGCCAGTAGTATGTCTTCGGGACAGGGTTTCGATGAGCAGTTCTTC. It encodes CASSMSSGQGFDEQFF.

CDR3 sequence reads: CASSPAGLGNTGELFF. In DNA form, the CDR3 reads TGTGCCAGCTCACCGGCAGGCCTCGGGAACACCGGGGAGCTGTTTTTT. The genes are TRBV18 and TRBJ2-2; D is uncertain. Germline lookup yields CDR1 KGHSH and CDR2 LQKENI. The CDR3 contains 16 residues. Between the trimmed V and J ends, which lost 3 bases and 1 base, there was a span of 12 bases.

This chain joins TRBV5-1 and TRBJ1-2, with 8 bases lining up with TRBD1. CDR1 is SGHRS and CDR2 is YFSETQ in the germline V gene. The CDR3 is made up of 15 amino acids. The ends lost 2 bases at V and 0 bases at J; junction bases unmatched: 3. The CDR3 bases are TGCGCCAGCAGCTTAATGACAGGGGCTAACTATGGCTACACCTTC. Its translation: CASSLMTGANYGYTF. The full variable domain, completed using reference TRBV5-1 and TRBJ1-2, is KAGVTQTPRYLIKTRGQQVTLSCSPISGHRSVSWYQQTPGQGLQFLFEYFSETQRNKGNFPGRFSGRQFSNSRSEMNVSTLELGDSALYLCASSLMTGANYGYTFGSGTRLTVV.

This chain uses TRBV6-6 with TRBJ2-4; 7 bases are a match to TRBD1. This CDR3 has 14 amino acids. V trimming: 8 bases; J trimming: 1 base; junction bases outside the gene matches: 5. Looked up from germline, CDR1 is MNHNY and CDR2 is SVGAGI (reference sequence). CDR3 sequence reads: CASVQDRAKNIQYF. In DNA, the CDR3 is TGTGCCAGCGTCCAGGACAGGGCCAAAAACATTCAGTACTTC.

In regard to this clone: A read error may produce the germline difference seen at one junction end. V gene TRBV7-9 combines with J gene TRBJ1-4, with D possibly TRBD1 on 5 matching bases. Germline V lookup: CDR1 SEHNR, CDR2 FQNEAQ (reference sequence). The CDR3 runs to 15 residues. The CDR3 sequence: CASNPFGATNEELFF. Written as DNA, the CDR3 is TGTGCCAGCAACCCCTTTGGGGCAACTAATGAAGAACTGTTTTTT.

The CDR3 protein is CASSENGSEQFF. CDR3 coding DNA: TGTGCCAGCAGTGAAAACGGTAGTGAGCAGTTCTTC. V is TRBV2 and J is TRBJ2-1; D gene unclear. This CDR3 contains 12 residues. Germline V gene data show CDR1 as SNHLY and CDR2 as FYNNEI. Trimming took 2 bases from V and 9 from J, leaving 8 bases between them. Full variable domain (outside the CDR3, taken from reference TRBV2 and TRBJ2-1): EPEVTQTPSHQVTQMGQEVILRCVPISNHLYFYWYRQILGQKVEFLVSFYNNEISEKSEIFDDQFSVERPDGSNFTLKIRSTKLEDSAMYFCASSENGSEQFFGPGTRLTVL.

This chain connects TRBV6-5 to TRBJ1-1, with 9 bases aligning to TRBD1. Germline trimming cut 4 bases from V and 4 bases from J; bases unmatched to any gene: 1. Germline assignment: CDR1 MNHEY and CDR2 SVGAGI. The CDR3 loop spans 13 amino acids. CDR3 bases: TGTGCCAGCAGTTCGGACAGGGGCACTGAAGCTTTCTTT. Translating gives CASSSDRGTEAFF.

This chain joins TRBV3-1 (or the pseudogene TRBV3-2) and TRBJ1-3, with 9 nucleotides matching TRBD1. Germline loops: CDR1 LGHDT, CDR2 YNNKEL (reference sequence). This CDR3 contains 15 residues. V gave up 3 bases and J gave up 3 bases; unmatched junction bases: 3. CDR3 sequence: CASSQTGGYGNTIYF. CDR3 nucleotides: TGTGCCAGCAGCCAGACAGGGGGGTATGGAAACACCATATATTTT.

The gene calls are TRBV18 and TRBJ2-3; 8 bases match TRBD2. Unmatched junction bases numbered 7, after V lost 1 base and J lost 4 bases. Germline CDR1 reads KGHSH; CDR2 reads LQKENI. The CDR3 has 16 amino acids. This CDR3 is CASSPLAGPKSDTQYF. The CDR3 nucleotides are TGTGCCAGCTCACCACTAGCGGGGCCCAAATCAGATACGCAGTATTTT.

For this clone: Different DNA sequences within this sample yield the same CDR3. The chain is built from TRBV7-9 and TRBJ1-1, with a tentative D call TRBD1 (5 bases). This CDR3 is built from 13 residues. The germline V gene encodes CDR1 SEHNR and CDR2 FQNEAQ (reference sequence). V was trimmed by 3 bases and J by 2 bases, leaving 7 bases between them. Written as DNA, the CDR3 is TGTGCCAGCAGCTTCGGGGGTAACACTGAAGCTTTCTTT. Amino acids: CASSFGGNTEAFF.

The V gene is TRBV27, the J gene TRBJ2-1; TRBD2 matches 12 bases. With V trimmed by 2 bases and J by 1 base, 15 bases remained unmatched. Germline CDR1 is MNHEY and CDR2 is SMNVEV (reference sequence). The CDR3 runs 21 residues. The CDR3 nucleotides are TGTGCCAGCAGTTTACGACAATCCCCTAGCGGGGGGGAATTTTCCTACAATGAGCAGTTCTTC. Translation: CASSLRQSPSGGEFSYNEQFF.